A selection of T cell receptor beta chains follows, all from one sample in a study of technical replicates of blood from a handful of donors. Assay used: immunoSEQ multiplex PCR; TCRdb lists only in-frame clones, some missing. Among tens of thousands of clones listed, about 95% were seen once. What was sequenced was PBMCs. Source of these receptors: a human donor in good health. Some clones in this sample may be carry-over from other donors' samples. The CDR3 runs from the conserved cysteine through the conserved F or W. The order of the fields is J gene, V gene, CDR3 protein.

j_gene: TRBJ2-1; v_gene: TRBV25-1; CDR3aa: CASSERGNEQFF
j_gene: TRBJ1-5; v_gene: TRBV4-3; CDR3aa: CASSQEYGQGGQPQHF
j_gene: TRBJ2-7; v_gene: TRBV15; CDR3aa: CATGRDRGPYEQYF
j_gene: TRBJ2-1; v_gene: TRBV13; CDR3aa: CASSQGLGEQFF
j_gene: TRBJ2-7; v_gene: TRBV7-2; CDR3aa: CASSFRDSSYEQYF
j_gene: TRBJ2-1; v_gene: TRBV9; CDR3aa: CASATSGSLKGQFF
j_gene: TRBJ2-5; v_gene: TRBV5-8; CDR3aa: CASSTTGVQETQYF
j_gene: TRBJ2-3; v_gene: TRBV9; CDR3aa: CASSVGGQADTQYF
j_gene: TRBJ2-7; v_gene: TRBV6-1; CDR3aa: CATDRSYEQYF
j_gene: TRBJ2-7; v_gene: TRBV7-2; CDR3aa: CASSFSVYEQYF
j_gene: TRBJ1-2; v_gene: TRBV10-3; CDR3aa: CAISESAGYTF
j_gene: TRBJ2-3; v_gene: TRBV2; CDR3aa: CASSDPGWDTQYF
j_gene: TRBJ1-1; v_gene: TRBV12-5; CDR3aa: CASGLALSGTEAFF
j_gene: TRBJ2-3; v_gene: TRBV5-8; CDR3aa: CASSPGEDTQYF
j_gene: TRBJ1-2; v_gene: TRBV4-1; CDR3aa: CASSPLQGGRANYGYTF
j_gene: TRBJ1-1; v_gene: TRBV21-1; CDR3aa: CASSYRGRKNTEAFF
j_gene: TRBJ1-2; v_gene: TRBV4-1; CDR3aa: CASSQEGQVSGYTF
j_gene: TRBJ2-3; v_gene: TRBV9; CDR3aa: CASSVAAGGGDTQYF
j_gene: TRBJ1-4; v_gene: TRBV4-1; CDR3aa: CASSPKDREGEKLFF
j_gene: TRBJ1-1; v_gene: TRBV4-3; CDR3aa: CASSPTRGGEAFF
j_gene: TRBJ1-3; v_gene: TRBV15; CDR3aa: CATSRVYGGGNTIYF
j_gene: TRBJ2-1; v_gene: TRBV9; CDR3aa: CASSVTSGNLDEQFF
j_gene: TRBJ2-3; v_gene: TRBV7-2; CDR3aa: CASSQGGSTDTQYF
j_gene: TRBJ2-3; v_gene: TRBV7-3; CDR3aa: CASSWGGSTDTQYF
j_gene: TRBJ2-5; v_gene: TRBV18; CDR3aa: CASSQGLQETQYF
j_gene: TRBJ2-3; v_gene: TRBV6-4; CDR3aa: CASSTSGTDTQYF
j_gene: TRBJ2-1; v_gene: TRBV7-9; CDR3aa: CASSSQGFYEQFF
j_gene: TRBJ1-6; v_gene: TRBV14; CDR3aa: CASSFGTGTSSPLHF
j_gene: TRBJ1-2; v_gene: TRBV5-1; CDR3aa: CASSLDFPSYGYTF
j_gene: TRBJ2-7; v_gene: TRBV6-5; CDR3aa: CASRSTGGSAYEQYF
j_gene: TRBJ1-1; v_gene: TRBV2; CDR3aa: CASRVRGNTEAFF
j_gene: TRBJ2-6; v_gene: TRBV14; CDR3aa: CASSFTGTGANVLTF
j_gene: TRBJ1-2; v_gene: TRBV7-9; CDR3aa: CASSLIWSGTPSGYTF
j_gene: TRBJ2-1; v_gene: TRBV7-2; CDR3aa: CASSPTGTSDGNEQFF
j_gene: TRBJ2-1; v_gene: TRBV4-2; CDR3aa: CASSQDRTSGVYSEQFF
j_gene: TRBJ2-7; v_gene: TRBV27; CDR3aa: CASSLTVAYEQYF
j_gene: TRBJ2-7; v_gene: TRBV11-2; CDR3aa: CASSWYADTSYEQYF
j_gene: TRBJ2-1; v_gene: TRBV4-1; CDR3aa: CASSQVKIGLAGVGSSYNEQFF
j_gene: TRBJ1-1; v_gene: TRBV29-1; CDR3aa: CSDGGGGYTEAFF
j_gene: TRBJ2-2; v_gene: TRBV18; CDR3aa: CASSTQGGTGELFF
j_gene: TRBJ2-2; v_gene: TRBV5-1; CDR3aa: CASSLANGGRSGELFF
j_gene: TRBJ2-7; v_gene: TRBV6-1; CDR3aa: CASSESRYEQYF
j_gene: TRBJ2-6; v_gene: TRBV4-3; CDR3aa: CASSQVATGANVLTF